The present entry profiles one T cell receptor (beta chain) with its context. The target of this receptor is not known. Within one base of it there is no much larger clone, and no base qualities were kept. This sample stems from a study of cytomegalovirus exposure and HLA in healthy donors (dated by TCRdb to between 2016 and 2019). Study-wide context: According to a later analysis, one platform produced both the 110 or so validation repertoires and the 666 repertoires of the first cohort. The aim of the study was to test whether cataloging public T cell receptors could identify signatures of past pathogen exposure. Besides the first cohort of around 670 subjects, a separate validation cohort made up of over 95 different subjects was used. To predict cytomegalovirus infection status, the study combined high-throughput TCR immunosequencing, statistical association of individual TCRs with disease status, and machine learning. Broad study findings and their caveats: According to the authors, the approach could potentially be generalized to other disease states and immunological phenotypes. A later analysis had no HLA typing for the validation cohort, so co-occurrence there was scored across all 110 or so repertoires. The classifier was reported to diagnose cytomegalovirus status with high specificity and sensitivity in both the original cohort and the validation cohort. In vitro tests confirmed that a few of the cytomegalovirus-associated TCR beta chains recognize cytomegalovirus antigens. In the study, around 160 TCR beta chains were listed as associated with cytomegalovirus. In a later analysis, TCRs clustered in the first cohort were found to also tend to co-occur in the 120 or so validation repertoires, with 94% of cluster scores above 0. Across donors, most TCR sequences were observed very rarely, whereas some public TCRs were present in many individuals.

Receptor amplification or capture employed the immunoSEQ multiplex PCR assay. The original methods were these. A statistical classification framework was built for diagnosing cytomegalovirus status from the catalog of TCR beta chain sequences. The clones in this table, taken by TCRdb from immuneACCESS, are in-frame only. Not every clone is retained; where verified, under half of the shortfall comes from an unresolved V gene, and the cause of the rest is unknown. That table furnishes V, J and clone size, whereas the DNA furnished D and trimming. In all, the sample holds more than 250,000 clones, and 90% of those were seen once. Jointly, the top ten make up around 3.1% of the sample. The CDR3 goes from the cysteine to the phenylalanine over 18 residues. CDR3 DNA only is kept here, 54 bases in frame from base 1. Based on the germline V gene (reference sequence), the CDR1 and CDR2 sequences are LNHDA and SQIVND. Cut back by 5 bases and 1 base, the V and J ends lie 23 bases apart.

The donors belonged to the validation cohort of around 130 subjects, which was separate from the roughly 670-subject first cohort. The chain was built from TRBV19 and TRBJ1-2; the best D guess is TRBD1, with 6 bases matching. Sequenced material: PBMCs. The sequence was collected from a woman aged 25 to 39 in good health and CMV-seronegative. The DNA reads TGTGCCAGTAGTTCACAGGGCCGGAGAAACCTAAATAACTATGGCTACACCTTC. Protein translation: CASSSQGRRNLNNYGYTF. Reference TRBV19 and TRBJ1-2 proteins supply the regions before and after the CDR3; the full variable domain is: DGGITQSPKYLFRKEGQNVTLSCEQNLNHDAMYWYRQDPGQGLRLIYYSQIVNDFQKGDIAEGYSVSREKKESFPLTVTSAQKNPTAFYLCASSSQGRRNLNNYGYTFGSGTRLTVV.